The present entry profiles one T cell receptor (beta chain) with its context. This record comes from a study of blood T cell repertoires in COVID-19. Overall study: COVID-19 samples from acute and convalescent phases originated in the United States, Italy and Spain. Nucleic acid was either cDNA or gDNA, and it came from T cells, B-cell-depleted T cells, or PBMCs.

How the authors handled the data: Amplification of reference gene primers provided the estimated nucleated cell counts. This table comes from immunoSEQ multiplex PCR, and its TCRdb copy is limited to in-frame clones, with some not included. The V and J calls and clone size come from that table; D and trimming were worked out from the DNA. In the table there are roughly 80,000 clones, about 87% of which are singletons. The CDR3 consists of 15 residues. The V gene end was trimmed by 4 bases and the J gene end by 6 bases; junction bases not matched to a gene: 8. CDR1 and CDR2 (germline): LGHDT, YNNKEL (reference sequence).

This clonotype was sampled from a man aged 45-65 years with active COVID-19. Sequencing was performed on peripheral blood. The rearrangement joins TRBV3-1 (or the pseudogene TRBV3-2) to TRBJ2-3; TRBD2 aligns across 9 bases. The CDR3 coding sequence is TGTGCCAGCAGCCCTTTAGCGGGGGCGGGGGATACGCAGTATTTT. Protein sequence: CASSPLAGAGDTQYF.